This T cell receptor (beta chain) was retrieved from a study of blood T cell repertoires in COVID-19 (dated by TCRdb to the early 2020s). Describing the broader study: Collaborator samples came from the United States, Italy and Spain and covered acute and convalescent phases of COVID-19. The material from the prospective study consisted of cDNA or gDNA derived from T cells, B-cell-depleted T cells, or PBMCs. The dataset comprised deeply sampled blood TCRbeta repertoires from subjects exposed to, actively infected with, or recovered from COVID-19. The repertoires were released in a freely available public database intended as a resource for research on the immune response to SARS-CoV-2. Samples came from the ongoing ImmuneRACE study (first 160 participants) plus 1,254 subjects from 6 global collaborators. Nearly every sample came with metadata listing a de-identified subject ID, COVID-19 status, age in years and sex. Where available, HLA class I and class II types were obtained from metadata supplied by the sample provider rather than from assay-based typing.

The CDR3 measures 16 amino acids from cysteine to phenylalanine. Of all the DNA, just the CDR3 is kept, 48 bases in frame from base 1. The germline V end is reduced by 6 bases and the J end by 2 bases; junction bases left unmatched: 10. Based on the germline V gene, the CDR1 and CDR2 sequences are MDHEN and SYDVKM. Participants in the prospective study were aged roughly 18 to 100 years, lived in 20 to 25 United States geographic areas, and enrolled through a virtual design. Cohort assignment in the prospective study relied on participant-reported clinical history from a screening survey and a study questionnaire. In the prospective study, whole blood, serum and a nasopharyngeal or oropharyngeal swab were collected from each participant by mobile phlebotomists. Over a roughly two-month period, participants in the prospective study had the option of providing additional blood draws and questionnaires. Blood samples from the prospective study were shipped frozen or at room temperature prior to DNA extraction.

Study-wide findings and limitations: The quantity of clinical and demographic metadata differed by source and by participant and was supplied without curation.

A remark on this clone: Which antigen it targets is not known. No much larger clone exists at a distance of one base, and base qualities are not known.

TCRbeta CDR3 regions were amplified from genomic DNA by means of the immunoSEQ Assay, a bias-controlled multiplex PCR. On the authors' methods: Within the assay, amplification of reference gene primers was used to estimate how many nucleated cells each sample contained. To quantify the absolute abundance of each unique TCRbeta CDR3 rearrangement, sequence reads were collapsed and filtered. For each sample, productive Simpson clonality was calculated by taking the square root of Simpson's diversity index across productive rearrangements. Not all clones reach the TCRdb copy of this immuneACCESS table, which keeps in-frame sequences only. Checked studies attribute under half of the gap to unresolved V genes and leave the rest unexplained. That table is the source of V, J and clone size, and D and trimming were worked out from the DNA. The sample records about 220,000 clones, just under 85% of which are singletons. The biggest ten clones account for under 1.5% of the sample.

This TCR came from a woman in her thirties or forties with acute COVID-19. Sequencing was carried out using PBMCs or T cells enriched from blood (not recorded which). The chain employs TRBV28 and TRBJ1-2; 9 middle bases align to TRBD1. For the CDR3, the sequence is CASRSGTGLLNYGYTF. At the DNA level, the sequence is TGTGCCAGCAGGTCCGGGACAGGGCTTCTGAACTATGGCTACACCTTC.